This T cell receptor (beta chain) was sequenced for a study of CD8+ T cells in alopecia areata (dated by TCRdb to 2017 to 2018). Background for the entire study: The treated patients, all with moderate-to-severe alopecia areata, were enrolled in an open-label pilot trial of oral tofacitinib given at 5 to 10 mg twice daily. Patients stayed on tofacitinib for 6 to 18 months and then had 6 months of follow-up off drug so that delayed response and recurrence could be assessed. For the treated patients, the SALT score, which quantifies what percentage of scalp surface area is affected, served as the measure of disease severity. To study T cell clonal expansion in alopecia areata, the researchers applied high-throughput TCRbeta sequencing to both the C3H/HeJ mouse model and human patients. Scalp tissue and sorted CD4+ and CD8+ peripheral blood T cells from patchy and totalis/universalis alopecia areata patients and from healthy controls were covered by human TCRbeta sequencing. Tofacitinib-treated patients had biopsies at baseline and at 4 and 24 weeks of treatment, with a later scalp biopsy in several patients. Scalp clonality was compared among normal scalp (n=4), patchy alopecia areata scalp (n=8), and alopecia totalis/universalis scalp (n=8). RNA came from the PAXgene miRNA kit for fixed scalp, the miRNeasy kit for PBMCs, and the RNeasy kit for mouse skin. Amplification of TCRbeta CDR3 regions was done by immunoSEQ multiplex PCR using 35 Vbeta forward primers and 13 Jbeta reverse primers. Findings and caveats that apply to the study as a whole: Lesional scalp, especially in alopecia totalis/universalis, showed higher clonality and more expanded CD8+ clones than normal scalp, suggesting antigenic drive. Unlike mouse skin, where gammadelta T cells dominate, normal human skin contains resident alphabeta T cells that get sequenced too, which complicates analysis of the scalp TCR repertoire. Shared TCR sequences between patients were less evident than in mice, which may be partly attributable to HLA diversity in the patient population. Because the treated cohort was small and had just a single nonresponder, larger studies are needed to establish links between baseline CD8+ expansion and response. During tofacitinib treatment, many expanded lesional clones stuck around in both scalp and blood, and this persistence may partly explain why relapse happens after treatment is stopped. Tofacitinib significantly lowered scalp clonality and the number of expanded CD8+ clones among the top 100 scalp clones.

On this clone itself: Its recognized antigen is unknown. No much larger clonotype is one base removed from it; base qualities were not supplied.

The time point label corresponds to: 20 to 30 weeks on oral tofacitinib. The treatment or condition label for this specimen denotes: oral pan-JAK inhibitor, 5-10 mg twice daily. Peripheral blood and lesional scalp punch biopsies were obtained from patients with alopecia areata. After PBMCs were isolated by density centrifugation and stained for CD3, CD4 and CD8, a FACSAria was used to sort CD4+ and CD8+ T cells. The protocol used for the library was the immunoSEQ multiplex PCR assay. For TCR sequencing, RNA was extracted from every sample and reverse transcribed into cDNA to serve as template. First-strand cDNA was synthesized with SuperScript III using a 2:1 mix of oligo-dT and random hexamers. A synthetic immune receptor repertoire was used to gauge amplification bias, and whatever bias remained was removed computationally. The original methods were these. Raw reads were preprocessed for error removal, and CDR3 was defined according to IMGT conventions as running from the conserved cysteine to phenylalanine. To get clonality, Shannon entropy was normalized by log2 of the number of productive unique TCRs and the result was subtracted from 1. Whether each scalp clone was CD4 or CD8 was inferred by checking scalp TCRbeta sequences against the CD4 and CD8 repertoires from sorted blood. Sourced from immuneACCESS, this table was stored by TCRdb with only in-frame sequences that have V and J called. A share of the clones is absent; for the studies checked, an unresolved V gene accounts for under half, and the remainder has no known explanation. The V and J calls and the clone size are those of that table, but D and trimming were determined from the DNA. This sample gives roughly 200,000 clones in total; less than 70% of them show up just once. The ten biggest clones cover approximately 11% of the sample.

The specimen was CD8+ T cells sorted from blood, collected at week 24, from a patient treated with tofacitinib. This receptor was identified in a human donor with alopecia areata.

CDR3 reads: CASSPFRQEQETQYF. The DNA reads TGTGCCAGCAGCCCCTTTAGACAAGAGCAAGAGACCCAGTACTTC. The rearranged segments are TRBV5-4 and TRBJ2-5; the D segment cannot be called with confidence. The CDR3 goes from the cysteine to the phenylalanine over 15 residues. Only the CDR3 region is kept as DNA, spanning 45 bases read in frame from base 1. V gives up 4 bases and J gives up 2 bases, and the segment between their germline ends measures 15 bases. CDR1 SGHNT and CDR2 YYREEE are derived from the germline V gene (reference sequence).